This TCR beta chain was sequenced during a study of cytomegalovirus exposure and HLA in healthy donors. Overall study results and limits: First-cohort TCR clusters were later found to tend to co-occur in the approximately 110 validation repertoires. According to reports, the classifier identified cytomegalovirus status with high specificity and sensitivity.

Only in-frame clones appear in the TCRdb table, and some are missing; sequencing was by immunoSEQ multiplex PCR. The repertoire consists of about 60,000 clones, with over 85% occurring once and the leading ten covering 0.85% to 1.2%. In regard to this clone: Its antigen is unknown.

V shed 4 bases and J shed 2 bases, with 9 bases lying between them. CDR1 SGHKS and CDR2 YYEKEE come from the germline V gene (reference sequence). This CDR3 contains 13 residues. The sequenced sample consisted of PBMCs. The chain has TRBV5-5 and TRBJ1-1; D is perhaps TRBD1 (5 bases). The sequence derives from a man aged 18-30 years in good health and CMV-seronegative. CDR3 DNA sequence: TGTGCCAGCAGCCAGGGTAGAAACACTGAAGCTTTCTTT. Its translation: CASSQGRNTEAFF.